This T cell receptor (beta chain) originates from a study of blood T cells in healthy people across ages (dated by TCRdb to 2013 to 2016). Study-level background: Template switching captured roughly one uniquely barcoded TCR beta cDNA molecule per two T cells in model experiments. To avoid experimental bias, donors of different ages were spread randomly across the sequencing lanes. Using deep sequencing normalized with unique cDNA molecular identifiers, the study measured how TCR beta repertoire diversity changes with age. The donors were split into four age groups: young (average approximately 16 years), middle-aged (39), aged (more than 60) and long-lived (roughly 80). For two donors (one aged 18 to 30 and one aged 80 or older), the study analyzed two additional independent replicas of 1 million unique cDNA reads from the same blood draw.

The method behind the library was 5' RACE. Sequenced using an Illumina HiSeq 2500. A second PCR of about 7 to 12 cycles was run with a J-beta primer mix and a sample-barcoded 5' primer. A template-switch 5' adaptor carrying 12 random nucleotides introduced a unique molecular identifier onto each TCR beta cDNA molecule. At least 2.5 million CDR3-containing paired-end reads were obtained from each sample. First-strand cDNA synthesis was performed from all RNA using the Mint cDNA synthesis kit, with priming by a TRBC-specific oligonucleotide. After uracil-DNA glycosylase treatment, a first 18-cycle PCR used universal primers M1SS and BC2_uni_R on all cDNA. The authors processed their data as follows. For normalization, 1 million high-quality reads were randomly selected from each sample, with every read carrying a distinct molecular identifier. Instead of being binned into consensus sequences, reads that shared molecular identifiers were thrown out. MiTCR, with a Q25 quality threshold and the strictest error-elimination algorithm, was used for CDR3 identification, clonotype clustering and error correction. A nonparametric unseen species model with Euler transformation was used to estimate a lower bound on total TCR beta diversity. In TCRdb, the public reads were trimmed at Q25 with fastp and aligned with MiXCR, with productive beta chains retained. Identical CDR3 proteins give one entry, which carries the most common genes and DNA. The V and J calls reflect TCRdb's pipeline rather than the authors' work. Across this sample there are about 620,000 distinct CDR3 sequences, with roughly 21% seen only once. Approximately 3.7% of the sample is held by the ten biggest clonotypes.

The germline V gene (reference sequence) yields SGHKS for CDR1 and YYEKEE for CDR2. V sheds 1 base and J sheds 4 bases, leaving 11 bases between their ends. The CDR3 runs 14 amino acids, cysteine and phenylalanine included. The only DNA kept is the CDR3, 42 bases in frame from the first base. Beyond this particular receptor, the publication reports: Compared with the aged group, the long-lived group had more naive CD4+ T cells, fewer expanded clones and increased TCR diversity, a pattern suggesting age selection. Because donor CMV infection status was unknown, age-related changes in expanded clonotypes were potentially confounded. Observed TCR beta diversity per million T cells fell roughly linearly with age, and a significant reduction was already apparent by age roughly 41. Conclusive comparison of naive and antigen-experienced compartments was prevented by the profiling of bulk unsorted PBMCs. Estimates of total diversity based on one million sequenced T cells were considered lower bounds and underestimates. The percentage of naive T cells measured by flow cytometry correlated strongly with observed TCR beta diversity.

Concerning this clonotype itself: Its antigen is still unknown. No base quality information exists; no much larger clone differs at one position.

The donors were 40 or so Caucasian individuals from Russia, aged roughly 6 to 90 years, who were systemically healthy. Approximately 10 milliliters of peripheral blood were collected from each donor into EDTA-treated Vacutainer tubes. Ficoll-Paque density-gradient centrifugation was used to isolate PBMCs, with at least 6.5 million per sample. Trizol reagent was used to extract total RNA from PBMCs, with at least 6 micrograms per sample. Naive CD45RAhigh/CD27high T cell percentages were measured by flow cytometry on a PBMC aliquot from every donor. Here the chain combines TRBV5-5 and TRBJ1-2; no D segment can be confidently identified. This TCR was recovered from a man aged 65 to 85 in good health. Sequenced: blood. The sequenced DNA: TGTGCCAGCAGCTTGTCCGGGGAAAGCTATGGCTACACCTTC. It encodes CASSLSGESYGYTF.